This T cell receptor beta chain appears in the sequencing data of a study of blood T cell repertoires in COVID-19 (dated by TCRdb to about 2020). Regarding the study in general: Collaborator samples came from the United States, Italy and Spain and covered acute and convalescent phases of COVID-19. The prospective study material was composed of cDNA or gDNA derived from T cells, B-cell-depleted T cells, or PBMCs. The dataset comprised deeply sampled blood TCRbeta repertoires from subjects exposed to, actively infected with, or recovered from COVID-19. The repertoires were made available in a free public database intended to serve as a resource for research on the immune response to SARS-CoV-2. Samples came from the ongoing ImmuneRACE study (first 160 participants) plus 1,254 subjects from 6 global collaborators. Sample metadata almost always included a de-identified subject ID, COVID-19 status, age in years and sex. Where HLA class I and class II types were available, the types were taken from metadata supplied by the sample provider, not from assay-based typing. Results the study describes overall, beyond this receptor: The quantity of clinical and demographic metadata differed by source and by participant and was supplied without curation.

TCRbeta CDR3 regions were amplified from genomic DNA by means of the immunoSEQ Assay, a bias-controlled multiplex PCR. The paper's data handling went like this. Within the assay, amplification of reference gene primers was used to estimate how many nucleated cells each sample contained. To quantify the absolute abundance of each unique TCRbeta CDR3 rearrangement, sequence reads were collapsed and filtered. Productive Simpson clonality was computed per sample as the square root of Simpson's diversity index over productive rearrangements. The immuneACCESS repertoire file appears here via TCRdb, limited to in-frame rearrangements. These files lack a portion of the clones; in checked studies, under half of the deficit traces to unresolved V genes, and the cause of the others is not known. V and J calls and clone size come straight from that table; D and trimming were deduced from the DNA. Counted in this sample were a few hundred thousand clones; 89% of them appeared once. 0.95% to 1.5% of the sample comes from the top ten.

With regard to this clone: Its target antigen remains unknown. Base qualities are not recorded, but no much larger clone differs from it by a single base.

Each collaborating institution followed its own protocols to collect whole blood in K2EDTA tubes. For TCRbeta analysis, collaborators shipped samples in one of three forms: frozen whole blood, isolated PBMCs, or DNA extracted from either of those sample types. The clonotype comes from a man between 35 and 55 years old with acute or convalescent COVID-19. What was sequenced was peripheral blood.

CDR3 sequence: CASSIAGRGQPQHF. DNA sequence: TGTGCCAGTAGTATAGCTGGCAGGGGTCAGCCCCAGCATTTT. The receptor chain draws on TRBV19 and TRBJ1-5; D gene: possibly TRBD1, on 6 matching bases. The junction carries 10 bases between V and J, which are trimmed by 1 base and 6 bases respectively. The CDR3 spans 14 residues, from the cysteine through the phenylalanine. Kept here is only the CDR3 DNA, which spans 42 bases and is read in frame from base 1. The germline V gene (reference sequence) gives CDR1 as LNHDA and CDR2 as SQIVND.